This is a list of T cell receptor beta chains from one sample in a study of OX40 agonist ivuxolimab in advanced cancers. The repertoire was sequenced with immunoSEQ multiplex PCR; TCRdb's copy has only in-frame clones and lacks some. The data show under 15,000 clones, with more than 70% seen just once and over 25% held by the top ten. This sample comprised CD4+ or CD8+ T cells sorted from blood, obtained in a trial of the OX40 agonist ivuxolimab. Source of these receptors: an adult with an advanced solid tumor such as melanoma, head and neck, liver or kidney cancer. CDR3s leave out the opening cysteine and the closing phenylalanine or tryptophan.

TRBV6-6 | ASSYSREEPCYT
TRBV6-6 | ASSYLGQGAYEQY
TRBV28 | ASSRLLAGSYNEQF
TRBV9 | ASSGLAGTVDEQY
TRBV30 | AWSVFVHNSYEQY
TRBV29-1 | SVDRGPGYGYT
TRBV10-3 | ATGGDRETEAF
TRBV2 | ASSLLAGKLYEQY
TRBV13 | ASSGTGDGYT
TRBV28 | ASSLLLAENQETQY
TRBV6-1 | ASSTRTSGSYEQY
TRBV10-1 | ASTPPGYEQY
TRBV9 | ASSPWDGLSYEQY
TRBV11-3 | ASSLNLLGAYEQY
TRBV6-1 | ASSLTASATYEQY
TRBV6-5 | ASRPTGAAYGYT
TRBV2 | ASLGLAGGYEQY
TRBV6-5 | ASSYEYTGELF
TRBV4-1 | ASSQDPGWDEQY
TRBV6-1 | AHRKGSGNTIY
TRBV28 | ASSLWTLNTEAF
TRBV19 | ASSGVVTETQY
TRBV7-2 | ASSLVRGGPSSPLH
TRBV6-1 | ASSIPGRYYEQY
TRBV6-5 | ASSPEPSGTYEQY
TRBV7-9 | ASSSGTDTQY
TRBV30 | AWSVPSEAF
TRBV7-8 | ASSLEWGYGYT
TRBV9 | ASSVDPDRGFYNEQF
TRBV27 | ASSRTGELF
TRBV25-1 | ASSGQGWTSYGYT
TRBV4-3 | ASSQELSSRETQY
TRBV19 | ASSSYWGQSSSYEQY
TRBV25-1 | ASSEEATNTGELF
TRBV6-6 | ASSYGGREGSYEQY
TRBV27 | ASSLTVDQPQH
TRBV19 | ASSIEGFLGSNQPQH
TRBV27 | ASSPGTGGYEQY